This T cell receptor beta chain was recovered during a study of cytotoxic CD8 clonotypes in ibrutinib-treated CLL. Target depth was 1 in 200,000 to 1 in 1 million T cells, about 10x per clonotype. Method: immunoSEQ multiplex PCR; TCRdb's copy keeps in-frame clones and lacks some. The sample lists some 50,000 clones, roughly 76% occurring once. In its sample, this clone was seen a few times. Trimming took off 4 bases at V and 4 bases at J, with 20 bases between the two ends. CDR1 and CDR2 from the germline V gene are SNHLY and FYNNEI. The CDR3 extends over 17 amino acids. This TCR derives from a human donor with chronic lymphocytic leukemia. The source was PBMCs, collected after 12 months of ibrutinib treatment. This chain connects TRBV2 to TRBJ1-5; maybe TRBD1 (5 bases). CDR3 bases: TGTGCCAGCAGTGCCTCGGGGCAGCAAGTTCATAATCAGCCCCAGCATTTT. Its protein is CASSASGQQVHNQPQHF.